These T cell receptor beta chains were read from a single sample in a study of CD8 T cells in Susac syndrome. TCRdb analysed the immunoSEQ multiplex PCR reads with MiXCR anew, one entry per CDR3 protein. The sample carries around 300,000 distinct CDR3 sequences, about 82% recorded once. Material: CD8+ T cells from PBMCs. The receptors were sampled from a human donor with multiple sclerosis. The CDR3 runs from the conserved cysteine through the conserved F or W.

TRBV30	TRBJ1-2	CAWAGPLLNYGYTF
TRBV7-2	TRBJ2-3	CASSLGVKGTDTQYF
TRBV3-1	TRBJ2-7	CASSQDRPSFYEQYF
TRBV29-1	TRBJ2-3	CSVVGLAGPDTQYF
TRBV9	TRBJ2-1	CASSARDRYNEQFF
TRBV30	TRBJ1-1	CAWSSPPGGLATEAFF
TRBV15	TRBJ2-3	CATSRESAAGTDTQYF
TRBV21-1	TRBJ1-1	CASSRLGREAFF
TRBV27	TRBJ2-3	CASSLGIAGGDTQYF
TRBV28	TRBJ2-1	CASSLMGGNNEQFF
TRBV20-1	TRBJ2-7	CSARPGLATEEQYF
TRBV20-1	TRBJ2-7	CSARDRDRETYEQYF
TRBV7-2	TRBJ2-7	CASSLVDRAPEQYF
TRBV29-1	TRBJ2-2	CSVSGRGNTGELFF
TRBV7-9	TRBJ2-1	CASSPPPGGGEQFF
TRBV12-5	TRBJ2-1	CASGLSGGEINEQFF
TRBV27	TRBJ2-7	CASSTRLAGVREPAYEQYF
TRBV5-6	TRBJ1-5	CASSLRVLNQPQHF
TRBV6-5	TRBJ1-2	CASSYGTGPLYGYTF
TRBV30	TRBJ1-6	CAWSRGDSNSPLHF
TRBV6-2/TRBV6-3	TRBJ2-4	CASSYGQGYIQYF
TRBV7-9	TRBJ2-7	CASSVPGTGGDEQYF
TRBV19	TRBJ2-3	CASTLRASTDTQYF
TRBV27	TRBJ1-2	CASSSSPSDGYTF
TRBV20-1	TRBJ1-1	CSARKRLWVYNTEAFF
TRBV10-3	TRBJ2-7	CAISGPGTGAIGEQYF
TRBV20-1	TRBJ2-7	CSARDLGTASSYEQYF
TRBV7-6	TRBJ2-6	CASSLSAGKLGANVLTF
TRBV5-5	TRBJ2-7	CASSLPPVTLQGYEQYF